A selection of T cell receptor beta chains follows, all from one sample in a study of T cells after yellow fever vaccination. TCRdb re-called the 5' RACE reads through MiXCR, storing one row per CDR3 protein. Of fewer than 400,000 distinct CDR3 sequences in the sample, about 10% were seen once. Sample: CD4+ T cells sorted from PBMCs, taken 45 days after the yellow fever booster vaccination. The receptor source for this set is a man younger than 35 who received the YFV17D yellow fever vaccine. Both conserved end residues are part of each CDR3. A D gene is named only where the DNA matches it firmly. Only part of the rows carry a size: once, few, many, or a class if the clone is expanded.

d_gene: -
abundance: few
v_gene: TRBV5-1
j_gene: TRBJ2-7
CDR3aa: CASSRETGPYEQYF
CDR3nt: TGCGCCAGCAGCCGGGAGACAGGTCCCTACGAGCAGTACTTC

d_gene: -
abundance: -
v_gene: TRBV12-3/TRBV12-4
j_gene: TRBJ2-3
CDR3aa: CASSSWGGPTDTQYF
CDR3nt: TGTGCCAGCAGTTCCTGGGGGGGGCCCACAGATACGCAGTATTTT

d_gene: -
abundance: once
v_gene: TRBV24-1
j_gene: TRBJ2-3
CDR3aa: CATSVWAGGDTQYF
CDR3nt: TGTGCCACCAGTGTGTGGGCCGGGGGAGATACGCAGTATTTT

d_gene: -
abundance: few
v_gene: TRBV7-2
j_gene: TRBJ2-3
CDR3aa: CASRDSGADTQYF
CDR3nt: TGTGCCAGCAGGGACTCAGGTGCAGATACGCAGTATTTT

d_gene: -
abundance: -
v_gene: TRBV20-1
j_gene: TRBJ2-5
CDR3aa: CSADRGTQETQYF
CDR3nt: TGCAGTGCTGACCGTGGAACTCAAGAGACCCAGTACTTC

d_gene: TRBD1
abundance: many
v_gene: TRBV7-2
j_gene: TRBJ2-5
CDR3aa: CASSDRGPQETQYF
CDR3nt: TGTGCCAGCAGTGACAGGGGGCCCCAAGAGACCCAGTACTTC

d_gene: -
abundance: -
v_gene: TRBV4-3
j_gene: TRBJ1-6
CDR3aa: CASSQETTGDFYNSPLHF
CDR3nt: TGCGCCAGCAGCCAAGAAACGACAGGCGACTTCTATAATTCACCCCTCCACTTT

d_gene: -
abundance: many
v_gene: TRBV20-1
j_gene: TRBJ2-7
CDR3aa: CSAGRPRSESYYEQYF
CDR3nt: TGCAGTGCCGGCCGACCGCGGTCGGAGTCTTACTACGAGCAGTACTTC

d_gene: -
abundance: many
v_gene: TRBV4-2
j_gene: TRBJ2-1
CDR3aa: CASSQDWVSYNEQFF
CDR3nt: TGTGCCAGCAGCCAAGATTGGGTCTCCTACAATGAGCAGTTCTTC

d_gene: TRBD2
abundance: many
v_gene: TRBV5-1
j_gene: TRBJ2-5
CDR3aa: CASSLSSSGVQETQYF
CDR3nt: TGCGCCAGCAGCTTGTCCAGTAGCGGGGTACAAGAGACCCAGTACTTC

d_gene: TRBD2
abundance: few
v_gene: TRBV5-1
j_gene: TRBJ2-3
CDR3aa: CASSFLAGGQDTQYF
CDR3nt: TGCGCCAGCAGCTTCCTAGCGGGGGGGCAAGATACGCAGTATTTT

d_gene: -
abundance: many
v_gene: TRBV20-1
j_gene: TRBJ2-7
CDR3aa: CSAWRGTSHEQYF
CDR3nt: TGCAGTGCTTGGAGGGGGACCTCCCACGAGCAGTACTTC

d_gene: -
abundance: few
v_gene: TRBV27
j_gene: TRBJ1-2
CDR3aa: CASSFGTGRNYGYTF
CDR3nt: TGTGCCAGCAGTTTCGGTACAGGGAGAAACTATGGCTACACCTTC

d_gene: -
abundance: -
v_gene: TRBV7-7
j_gene: TRBJ2-3
CDR3aa: CASSSSTSTDTQYF
CDR3nt: TGTGCTAGCAGCTCTAGCACTAGCACAGATACGCAGTATTTT

d_gene: -
abundance: few
v_gene: TRBV5-1
j_gene: TRBJ2-2
CDR3aa: CASSSATGDTGELFF
CDR3nt: TGCGCCAGCAGTTCCGCAACAGGAGACACCGGGGAGCTGTTTTTT

d_gene: -
abundance: few
v_gene: TRBV4-2
j_gene: TRBJ2-5
CDR3aa: CASSQERRSEETQYF
CDR3nt: TGTGCCAGCAGCCAAGAGAGGAGGTCCGAAGAGACCCAGTACTTC

d_gene: TRBD1
abundance: many
v_gene: TRBV6-5
j_gene: TRBJ1-4
CDR3aa: CADRSQGAYEKLFF
CDR3nt: TGTGCCGACCGATCACAGGGGGCCTATGAAAAACTGTTTTTT

d_gene: -
abundance: -
v_gene: TRBV6-5
j_gene: TRBJ1-3
CDR3aa: CASSTFGSGNTIYF
CDR3nt: TGTGCCAGCAGTACTTTTGGCTCTGGAAACACCATATATTTT

d_gene: TRBD2
abundance: -
v_gene: TRBV7-2
j_gene: TRBJ2-1
CDR3aa: CASSLWASGGDYNEQFF
CDR3nt: TGTGCCAGCAGCTTATGGGCTAGCGGGGGGGATTACAATGAGCAGTTCTTC

d_gene: -
abundance: few
v_gene: TRBV6-6
j_gene: TRBJ2-7
CDR3aa: CASLGQGRFEQYF
CDR3nt: TGTGCCAGCTTGGGCCAGGGGAGGTTCGAGCAGTACTTC

d_gene: TRBD1
abundance: -
v_gene: TRBV7-2
j_gene: TRBJ2-6
CDR3aa: CASSFKTGAGANVLTF
CDR3nt: TGTGCCAGCAGTTTCAAAACAGGGGCTGGGGCCAACGTCCTGACTTTC

d_gene: -
abundance: many
v_gene: TRBV6-6
j_gene: TRBJ1-6
CDR3aa: CASSYSELDRSPLHF
CDR3nt: TGTGCCAGCAGTTACTCGGAGTTAGATAGGTCACCCCTCCACTTT

d_gene: TRBD1
abundance: -
v_gene: TRBV30
j_gene: TRBJ2-7
CDR3aa: CAWGTGYEQYF
CDR3nt: TGTGCCTGGGGGACAGGCTACGAGCAGTACTTC